This is a list of T cell receptor beta chains from one sample in a study of early stage breast cancer tumors. Generated by immunoSEQ multiplex PCR, the TCRdb table keeps only in-frame clones and is missing some. The sample carries some 70,000 clones, approximately 79% recorded once. Material: blood. These receptors were obtained from a person aged 55 to 75 with breast cancer. The conserved cysteine and the conserved F or W are not part of the CDR3 here. Clone size is stated in some rows and not others, as once, few, many or a class when expanded.

v_call clone_size cdr3_aa
TRBV29-1 few SVGTDEKLF
TRBV5-1 . ASKGSPGRNTGELF
TRBV18 . ASLTTGAAGELF
TRBV2 . ASSPLGGAVETQY
TRBV11-1 . ASSGAQGALAEQY
TRBV19 few ASSVDRGLSWGNQPQH
TRBV19 . ASSNPGGARTEAF
TRBV15 few ATSKDRNYGYT
TRBV18 . ASSPPGGFTTRSYNEQF
TRBV7-9 . ASSTAGGNEKLF
TRBV5-6 . ASSHRKGWNTEAF
TRBV5-4 . ASSRLVGETQY
TRBV7-3 . ASSLGPPGAGNTIY
TRBV27 few ASSLLSGTGELF
TRBV11-2 . ASLRLGDFVSNFRGYT
TRBV27 . ATHSPGQGASGYT
TRBV5-8 . ASSTGQPNTGELF
TRBV5-1 . ASSFGNQETQY